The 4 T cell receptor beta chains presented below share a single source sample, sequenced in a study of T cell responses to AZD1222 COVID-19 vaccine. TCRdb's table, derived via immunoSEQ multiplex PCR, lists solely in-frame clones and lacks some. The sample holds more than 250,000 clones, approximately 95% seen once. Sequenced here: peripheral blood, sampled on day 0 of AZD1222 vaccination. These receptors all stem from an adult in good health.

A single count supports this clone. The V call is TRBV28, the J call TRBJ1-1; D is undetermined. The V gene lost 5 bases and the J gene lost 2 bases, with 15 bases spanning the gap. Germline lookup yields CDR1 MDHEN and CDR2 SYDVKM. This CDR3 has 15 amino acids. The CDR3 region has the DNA TGTGCCAGCAGTAAACTACGACGGACTAACACTGAAGCTTTCTTT. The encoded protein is CASSKLRRTNTEAFF.

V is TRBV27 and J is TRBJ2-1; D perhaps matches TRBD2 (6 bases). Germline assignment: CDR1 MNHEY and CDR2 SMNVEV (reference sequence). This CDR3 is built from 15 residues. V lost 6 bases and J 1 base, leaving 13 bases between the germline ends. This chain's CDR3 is CASSPRAGSYNEQFF. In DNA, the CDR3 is TGTGCCAGCAGCCCCCGGGCGGGGTCCTACAATGAGCAGTTCTTC.

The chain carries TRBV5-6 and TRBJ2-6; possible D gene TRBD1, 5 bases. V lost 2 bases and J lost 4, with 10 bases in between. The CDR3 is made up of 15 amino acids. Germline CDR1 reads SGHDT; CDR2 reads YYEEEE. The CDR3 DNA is TGTGCCAGCAGCTTCCAGGGCACCGGGGCCAACGTCCTGACTTTC. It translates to CASSFQGTGANVLTF.

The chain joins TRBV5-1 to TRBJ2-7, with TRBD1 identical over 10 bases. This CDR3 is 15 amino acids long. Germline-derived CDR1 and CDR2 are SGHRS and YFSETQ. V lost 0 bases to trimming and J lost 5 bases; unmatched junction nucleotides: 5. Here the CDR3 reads CASSLVDRGSDEQYF. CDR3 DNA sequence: TGCGCCAGCAGCTTGGTGGACAGGGGGAGCGACGAGCAGTACTTC.